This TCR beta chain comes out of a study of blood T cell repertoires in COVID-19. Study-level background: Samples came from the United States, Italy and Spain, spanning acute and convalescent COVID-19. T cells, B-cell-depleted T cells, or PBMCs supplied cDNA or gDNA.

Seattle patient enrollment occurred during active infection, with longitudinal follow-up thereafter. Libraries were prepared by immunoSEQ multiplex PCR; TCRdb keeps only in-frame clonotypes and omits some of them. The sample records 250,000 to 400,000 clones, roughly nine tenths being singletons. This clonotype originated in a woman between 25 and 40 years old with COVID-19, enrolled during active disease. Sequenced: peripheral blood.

The DNA of the CDR3 is TGTGCCAGCAGCCGAACTAGCGGGAGGGCAGATACGCAGTATTTT. Protein: CASSRTSGRADTQYF. The genes are TRBV5-4 and TRBJ2-3; TRBD2 aligns across 13 bases. J lost 4 bases, V lost 4 bases, and 3 bases had no gene match. Germline V gene data show CDR1 as SGHNT and CDR2 as YYREEE (reference sequence). This CDR3 has 15 residues.